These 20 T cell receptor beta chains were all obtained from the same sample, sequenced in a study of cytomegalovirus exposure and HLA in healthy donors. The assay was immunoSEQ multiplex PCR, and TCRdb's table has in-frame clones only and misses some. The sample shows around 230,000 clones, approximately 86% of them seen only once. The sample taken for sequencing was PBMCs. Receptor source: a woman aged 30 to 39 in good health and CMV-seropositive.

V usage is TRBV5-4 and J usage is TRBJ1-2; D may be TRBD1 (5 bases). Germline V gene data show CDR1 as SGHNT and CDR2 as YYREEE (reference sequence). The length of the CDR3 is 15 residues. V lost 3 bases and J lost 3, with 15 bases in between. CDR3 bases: TGTGCCAGCAGCTGGGTTCCCGGGGGAGACTATGGCTACACCTTC. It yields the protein CASSWVPGGDYGYTF.

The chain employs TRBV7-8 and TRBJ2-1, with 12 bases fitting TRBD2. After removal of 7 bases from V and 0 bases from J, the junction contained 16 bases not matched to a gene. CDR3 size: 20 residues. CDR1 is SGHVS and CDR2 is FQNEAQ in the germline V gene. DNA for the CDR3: TGTGCCAGCATCCGAGGGGATCCAGTGACTAGCGGGAGCTCCTACAATGAGCAGTTCTTC. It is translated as CASIRGDPVTSGSSYNEQFF.

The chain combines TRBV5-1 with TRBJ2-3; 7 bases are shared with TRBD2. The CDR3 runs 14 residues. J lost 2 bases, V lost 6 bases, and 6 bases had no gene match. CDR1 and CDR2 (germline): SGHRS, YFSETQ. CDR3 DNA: TGCGCCAGCACAAGCGGGAAGATCACAGATACGCAGTATTTT. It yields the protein CASTSGKITDTQYF.

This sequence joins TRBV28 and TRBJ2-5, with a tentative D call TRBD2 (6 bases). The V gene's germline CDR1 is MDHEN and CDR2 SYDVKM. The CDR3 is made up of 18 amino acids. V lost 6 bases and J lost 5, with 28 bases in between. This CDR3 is CASSPPRAGTTSLETQYF. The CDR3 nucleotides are TGTGCCAGCAGCCCCCCCCGTGCCGGGACCACTAGCCTGGAGACCCAGTACTTC.

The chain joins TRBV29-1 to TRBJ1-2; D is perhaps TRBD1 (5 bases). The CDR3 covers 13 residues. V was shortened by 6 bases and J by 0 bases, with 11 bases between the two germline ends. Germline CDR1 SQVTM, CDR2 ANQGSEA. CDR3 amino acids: CSVATTANYGYTF. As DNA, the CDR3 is TGCAGCGTCGCCACGACAGCTAACTATGGCTACACCTTC.

The CDR3 loop is CASSLWGGDSNQPQHF. The CDR3 DNA reads TGTGCCAGCAGCTTATGGGGAGGTGATAGCAATCAGCCCCAGCATTTT. The rearrangement joins TRBV7-2 to TRBJ1-5, with D unresolved. V was clipped by 2 bases and J by 0 bases, with 11 bases between them. CDR3 size: 16 residues. Germline assignment: CDR1 SGHTA and CDR2 FQGNSA.

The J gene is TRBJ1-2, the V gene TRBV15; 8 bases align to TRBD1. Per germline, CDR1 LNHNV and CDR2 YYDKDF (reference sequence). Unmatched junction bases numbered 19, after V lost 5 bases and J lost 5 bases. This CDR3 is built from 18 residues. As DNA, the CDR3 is TGTGCCACCAGCGGAATACGGGGACAGGCTAATAGTGGGTATGGCTACACCTTC. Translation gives CATSGIRGQANSGYGYTF. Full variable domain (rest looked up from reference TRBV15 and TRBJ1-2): DAMVIQNPRYQVTQFGKPVTLSCSQTLNHNVMYWYQQKSSQAPKLLFHYYDKDFNNEADTPDNFQSRRPNTSFCFLDIRSPGLGDTAMYLCATSGIRGQANSGYGYTFGSGTRLTVV.

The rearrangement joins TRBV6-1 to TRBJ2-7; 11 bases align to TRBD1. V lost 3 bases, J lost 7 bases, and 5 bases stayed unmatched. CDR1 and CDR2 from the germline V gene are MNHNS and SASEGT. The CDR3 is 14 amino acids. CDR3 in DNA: TGTGCCAGCAGTGAGAGTGGGACAGGGGGTGAGCAGTACTTC. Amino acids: CASSESGTGGEQYF.

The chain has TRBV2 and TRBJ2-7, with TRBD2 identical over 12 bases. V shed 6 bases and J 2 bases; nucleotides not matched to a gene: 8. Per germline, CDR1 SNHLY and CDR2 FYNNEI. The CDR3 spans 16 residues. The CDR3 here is CASSSGGLAGTYEQYF. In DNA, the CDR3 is TGTGCCAGCAGCAGTGGTGGACTAGCGGGGACCTACGAGCAGTACTTC.

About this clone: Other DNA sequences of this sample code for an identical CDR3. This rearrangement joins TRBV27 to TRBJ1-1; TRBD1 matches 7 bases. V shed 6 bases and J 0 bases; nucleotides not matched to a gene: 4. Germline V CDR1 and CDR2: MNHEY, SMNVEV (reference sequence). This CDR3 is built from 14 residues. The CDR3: CASSLGGLNTEAFF. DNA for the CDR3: TGTGCCAGCAGCTTAGGGGGCCTGAACACTGAAGCTTTCTTT.

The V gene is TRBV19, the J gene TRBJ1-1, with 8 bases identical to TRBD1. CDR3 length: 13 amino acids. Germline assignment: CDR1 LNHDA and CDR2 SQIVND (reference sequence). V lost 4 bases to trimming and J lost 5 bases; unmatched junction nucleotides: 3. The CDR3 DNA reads TGTGCCAGTAGTACGGGGACAGGAACTGAAGCTTTCTTT. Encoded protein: CASSTGTGTEAFF.

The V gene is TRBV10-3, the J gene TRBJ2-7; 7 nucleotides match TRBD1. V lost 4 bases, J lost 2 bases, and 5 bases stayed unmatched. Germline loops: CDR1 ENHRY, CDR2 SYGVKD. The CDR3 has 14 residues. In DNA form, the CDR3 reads TGTGCCATCAGTGGGAACAGGGGAGCCTACGAGCAGTACTTC. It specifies CAISGNRGAYEQYF.

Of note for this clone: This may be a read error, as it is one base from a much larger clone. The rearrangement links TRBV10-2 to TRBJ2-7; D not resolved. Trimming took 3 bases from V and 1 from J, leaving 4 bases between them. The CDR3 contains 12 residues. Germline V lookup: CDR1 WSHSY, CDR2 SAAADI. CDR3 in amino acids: CASSDRSYEQYF. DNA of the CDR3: TGCGCCAGCAGTGACAGGTCCTACGAGCAGTACTTC.

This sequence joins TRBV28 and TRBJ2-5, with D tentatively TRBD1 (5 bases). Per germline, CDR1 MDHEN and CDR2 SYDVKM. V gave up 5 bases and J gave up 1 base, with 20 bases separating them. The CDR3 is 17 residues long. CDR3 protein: CASSPDRANLPQETQYF. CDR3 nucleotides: TGTGCCAGCAGTCCTGACAGAGCCAACCTCCCCCAAGAGACCCAGTACTTC.

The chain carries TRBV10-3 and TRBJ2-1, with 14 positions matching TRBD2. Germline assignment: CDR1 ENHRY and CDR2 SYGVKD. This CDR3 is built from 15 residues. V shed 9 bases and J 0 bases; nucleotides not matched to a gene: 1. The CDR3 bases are TGTGCCATTGGGACTAGCGGGGGCTCCTACAATGAGCAGTTCTTC. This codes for CAIGTSGGSYNEQFF.

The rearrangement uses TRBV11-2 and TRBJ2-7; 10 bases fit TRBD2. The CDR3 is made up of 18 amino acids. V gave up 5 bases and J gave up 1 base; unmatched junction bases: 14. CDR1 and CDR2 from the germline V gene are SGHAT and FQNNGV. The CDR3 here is CASSNSRLAGGLSYEQYF. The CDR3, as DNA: TGTGCCAGCAGCAACAGCAGACTAGCGGGCGGATTGTCCTACGAGCAGTACTTC. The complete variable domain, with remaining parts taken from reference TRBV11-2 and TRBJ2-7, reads EAGVAQSPRYKIIEKRQSVAFWCNPISGHATLYWYQQILGQGPKLLIQFQNNGVVDDSQLPKDRFSAERLKGVDSTLKIQPAKLEDSAVYLCASSNSRLAGGLSYEQYFGPGTRLTVT.

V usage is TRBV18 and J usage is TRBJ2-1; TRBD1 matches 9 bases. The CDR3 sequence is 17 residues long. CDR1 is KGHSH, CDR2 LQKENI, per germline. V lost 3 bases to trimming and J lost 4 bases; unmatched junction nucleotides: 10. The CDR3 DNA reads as TGTGCCAGCTCACCCCCCGGGACAGGGAGTCGGTACAATGAGCAGTTCTTC. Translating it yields CASSPPGTGSRYNEQFF.

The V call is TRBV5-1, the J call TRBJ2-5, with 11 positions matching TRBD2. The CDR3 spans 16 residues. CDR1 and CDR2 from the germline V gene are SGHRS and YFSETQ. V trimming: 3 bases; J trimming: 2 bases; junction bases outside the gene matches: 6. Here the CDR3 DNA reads TGCGCCAGCAGCTCCGGGACTAGCGGACAACAAGAGACCCAGTACTTC. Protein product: CASSSGTSGQQETQYF.

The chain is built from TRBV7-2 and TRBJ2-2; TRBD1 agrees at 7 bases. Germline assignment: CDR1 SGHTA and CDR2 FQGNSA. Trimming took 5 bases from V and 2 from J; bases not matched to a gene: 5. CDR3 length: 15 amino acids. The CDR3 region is CASSIGTANTGELFF. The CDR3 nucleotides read TGTGCCAGCAGCATTGGGACAGCTAACACCGGGGAGCTGTTTTTT.

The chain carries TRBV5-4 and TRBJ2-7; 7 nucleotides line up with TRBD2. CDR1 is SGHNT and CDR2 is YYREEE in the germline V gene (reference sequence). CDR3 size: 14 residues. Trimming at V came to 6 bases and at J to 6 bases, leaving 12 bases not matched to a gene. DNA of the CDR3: TGTGCCAGCATGAGAACGGGAGGCCTAACCGAGCAGTACTTC. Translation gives CASMRTGGLTEQYF.